The 23 T cell receptor beta chains in this list originate from one sample, sequenced in a study of blood T cell repertoires in COVID-19. The protocol was immunoSEQ multiplex PCR, while the TCRdb copy is restricted to in-frame clones and leaves out a portion. In the table there are roughly 65,000 clones, over 60% of which are singletons. The sequenced material came from peripheral blood. These receptors came from a human donor in a cohort sampled during active COVID-19.

The chain is built from TRBV6-5 and TRBJ1-5, with 9 bases matching TRBD1. This CDR3 region has 15 residues. From germline, CDR1 is MNHEY and CDR2 SVGAGI. J was trimmed by 2 bases and V by 5 bases; bases with no gene match: 4. This chain's CDR3 is CASSRGQGRNQPQHF. CDR3 DNA: TGTGCCAGCAGTCGGGGACAGGGTCGCAATCAGCCCCAGCATTTT.

This sequence joins TRBV6-2 or TRBV6-3 and TRBJ2-5; 10 bases line up with TRBD2. CDR1 MNHEY and CDR2 SVGEGT come from the germline V gene. Trimming removed 4 bases from V and 5 bases from J; junction bases left unmatched: 13. The CDR3 has 17 amino acids. The CDR3: CASSLGSGGAFEETQYF. The DNA of the CDR3 is TGTGCCAGCAGTTTGGGGAGCGGGGGGGCCTTCGAGGAGACCCAGTACTTC.

The rearrangement joins TRBV9 to TRBJ2-5; 11 bases map to TRBD2. Germline-derived CDR1 and CDR2 are SGDLS and YYNGEE. With V trimmed by 2 bases and J by 4 bases, 1 base remained unmatched. The CDR3 consists of 14 residues. CDR3 protein: CASSVGLAAETQYF. The DNA for the CDR3 is TGTGCCAGCAGCGTGGGACTAGCGGCAGAGACCCAGTACTTC.

This chain uses TRBV6-4 with TRBJ2-3; no reliable D call. The CDR3 is 14 amino acids. From germline, CDR1 is MRHNA and CDR2 SNTAGT. Trimming took 5 bases from V and 0 from J, leaving 9 bases between them. The CDR3 DNA reads TGTGCCAGCAGTCCCGAGGCCAGCACAGATACGCAGTATTTT. Its protein is CASSPEASTDTQYF.

The chain combines TRBV18 with TRBJ2-6; D may be TRBD1 (6 bases). V lost 1 base and J lost 0, with 13 bases in between. The CDR3 has 18 amino acids. The germline V gene has CDR1 KGHSH and CDR2 LQKENI. The CDR3 here is CASSPRTGQLSGANVLTF. The CDR3, as DNA: TGTGCCAGCTCACCACGTACAGGGCAGCTCTCTGGGGCCAACGTCCTGACTTTC.

The chain couples TRBV3-1 (or the pseudogene TRBV3-2) to TRBJ2-1; TRBD2 matches at 9 bases. The germline CDR1 and CDR2 sequences are LGHDT and YNNKEL (reference sequence). The CDR3 has 16 amino acids. With 1 base clipped from V and 10 bases from J, the junction kept 11 bases outside the gene matches. CDR3 residues: CASSQGSSGSPREQFF. The DNA for the CDR3 is TGTGCCAGCAGCCAAGGGAGTAGCGGGAGTCCCAGGGAGCAGTTCTTC.

The chain links TRBV5-1 to TRBJ1-4; TRBD1 aligns across 11 bases. CDR3 length equals 15 residues. With V trimmed by 3 bases and J by 5 bases, 3 bases remained unmatched. Germline V gene data show CDR1 as SGHRS and CDR2 as YFSETQ. The CDR3 DNA reads TGCGCCAGCAGCTATGGGACAGGGGGGAATGAAAAACTGTTTTTT. It is translated as CASSYGTGGNEKLFF.

J is TRBJ2-1 and V is TRBV19, with 11 bases matching TRBD1. The CDR3 sequence is 15 residues long. The germline gives CDR1 LNHDA, CDR2 SQIVND (reference sequence). The ends lost 3 bases at V and 8 bases at J; junction bases unmatched: 6. CDR3 in amino acids: CASSIRDRGGDEQFF. The CDR3 DNA follows: TGTGCCAGTAGTATCCGGGACAGGGGGGGGGATGAGCAGTTCTTC.

Concerning this clone itself: No DNA is shown, since the ends of the CDR3 on it are uncertain; the CDR3 is the one TCRdb lists. CDR3 residues: CASSSRLGTGETQYF. The genes are TRBV6-2 or TRBV6-3 and TRBJ2-5; the DNA was not used to check the table's D call, TRBD2. With termini counted, the CDR3 has 15 amino acids. CDR1 and CDR2 (germline): MNHEY, SVGEGT.

This chain uses TRBV2 with TRBJ1-2, with D possibly TRBD1 on 5 matching bases. Germline loops: CDR1 SNHLY, CDR2 FYNNEI. The V gene lost 4 bases and the J gene lost 1 base, with 7 bases spanning the gap. There are 13 residues in the CDR3. DNA for the CDR3: TGTGCCAGCAGTGGTCAGGGTAACTATGGCTACACCTTC. Protein: CASSGQGNYGYTF.

This chain links TRBV9 with TRBJ1-2; possibly TRBD1 for D (5 bases). V lost 3 bases and J lost 4, with 10 bases in between. CDR3 size: 13 residues. Germline V CDR1 and CDR2: SGDLS, YYNGEE. This CDR3 reads CASSASGSYGYTF. Written as DNA, the CDR3 is TGTGCCAGCAGCGCTTCAGGGTCCTATGGCTACACCTTC.

The chain carries TRBV19 and TRBJ1-6; D is possibly TRBD1 (5 bases). V lost 6 bases and J lost 7, with 25 bases in between. Germline V CDR1 and CDR2: LNHDA, SQIVND (reference sequence). This CDR3 is 18 amino acids long. CDR3 region: CASSERYGSSRGNSPLHF. The CDR3 DNA reads TGTGCCAGTAGCGAACGATACGGTTCCTCCCGGGGGAATTCACCCCTCCACTTT.

J is TRBJ2-2 and V is TRBV9, with TRBD2 matching over 10 bases. Germline-derived CDR1 and CDR2 are SGDLS and YYNGEE. The trim removed 0 bases at V and 4 bases at J, leaving 3 bases unmatched. CDR3 length equals 16 residues. For the CDR3, the DNA is TGTGCCAGCAGCGTAGAGGCTAGCGGGAGCACCGGGGAGCTGTTTTTT. Translating it yields CASSVEASGSTGELFF.

This chain uses TRBV30 with TRBJ2-5; 9 bases agree with TRBD1. There are 14 residues in the CDR3. V shed 3 bases, J shed 2 bases, and the junction held 4 bases outside the gene matches. The germline gives CDR1 GTSNPN, CDR2 SVGIG (reference sequence). The CDR3 bases are TGTGCCTGGAGGGGGACAGGGCGACAAGAGACCCAGTACTTC. Amino acid sequence: CAWRGTGRQETQYF. The variable domain in full, completed from reference TRBV30 and TRBJ2-5, reads SQTIHQWPATLVQPVGSPLSLECTVEGTSNPNLYWYRQAAGRGLQLLFYSVGIGQISSEVPQNLSASRPQDRQFILSSKKLLLSDSGFYLCAWRGTGRQETQYFGPGTRLLVL.

V gene TRBV7-2 combines with J gene TRBJ2-1; 8 nucleotides line up with TRBD2. CDR3 length equals 11 residues. Unmatched junction bases numbered 5, after V lost 4 bases and J lost 15 bases. Per germline, CDR1 SGHTA and CDR2 FQGNSA. As DNA, the CDR3 is TGTGCCAGCAGCTATGGACTAGCTTCGTTCTTC. Translating it yields CASSYGLASFF.

The chain uses TRBV2 and TRBJ1-1, with unresolved D. This CDR3 contains 13 residues. V lost 5 bases, J lost 2 bases, and 9 bases lay in between. Germline V gene data show CDR1 as SNHLY and CDR2 as FYNNEI. This chain's CDR3 is CASSTGINTEAFF. CDR3 nucleotides: TGTGCCAGCAGTACCGGGATTAACACTGAAGCTTTCTTT.

V and J are TRBV11-2 and TRBJ2-1; 7 nucleotides align to TRBD1. CDR1 is SGHAT, CDR2 FQNNGV, per germline. V lost 5 bases to trimming and J lost 9 bases; unmatched junction nucleotides: 13. The CDR3 loop spans 15 amino acids. Here the CDR3 DNA reads TGTGCCAGCAGCACCCCCGGGACAGCCTTCGGTGAGCAGTTCTTC. Its translation: CASSTPGTAFGEQFF.

The gene calls are TRBV28 and TRBJ2-5, with a tentative D call TRBD1 (5 bases). Germline CDR1 MDHEN, CDR2 SYDVKM. The germline V and J ends were trimmed by 2 bases and 2 bases, with 9 bases remaining between them. The CDR3 runs 14 residues. The CDR3 spells CASSLQTVQETQYF. CDR3 coding DNA: TGTGCCAGCAGTTTACAGACAGTTCAAGAGACCCAGTACTTC.

There are a few counts of this clone. CDR3 nucleotide sequence: TGTGCCAGCGGGCGTAAGTCAGCGGGAGTGGGCACCGGGGAGCTGTTTTTT. Its protein is CASGRKSAGVGTGELFF. The chain carries TRBV19 and TRBJ2-2, with 8 bases that match TRBD2. The CDR3 totals 17 residues. V lost 9 bases to trimming and J lost 4 bases; unmatched junction nucleotides: 16. Germline CDR1 and CDR2: LNHDA and SQIVND (reference sequence).

This sequence joins TRBV28 and TRBJ1-4; 7 bases fit TRBD1. The junction had 4 bases not matched to a gene; V was cut back by 4 bases and J by 8 bases. The CDR3 runs to 13 residues. Germline CDR1 is MDHEN and CDR2 is SYDVKM. DNA for the CDR3: TGTGCCAGCAGTTCCCTGGACAGGGAAAAACTGTTTTTT. It codes for CASSSLDREKLFF.

This clone was detected a few times. The V and J genes are TRBV2 and TRBJ2-3, with TRBD1 as a possible D gene (5 bases). Trimming removed 2 bases from V and 2 bases from J, with 8 bases in between. The germline V gene encodes CDR1 SNHLY and CDR2 FYNNEI. The CDR3 has 14 residues. CDR3 sequence reads: CASSEIRDTDTQYF. The CDR3 bases are TGTGCCAGCAGTGAAATCAGGGACACAGATACGCAGTATTTT.

The chain recombines TRBV5-1 with TRBJ1-6, with TRBD1 identical over 9 bases. The CDR3 totals 14 residues. The germline CDR1 and CDR2 sequences are SGHRS and YFSETQ. The V segment lost 4 bases and the J segment 9 bases; nucleotides outside the gene matches: 5. The DNA for the CDR3 is TGCGCCAGCAGCAGGGACAGGGAATTTTCACCCCTCCACTTT. Its protein product is CASSRDREFSPLHF. Using reference TRBV5-1 and TRBJ1-6 for the parts outside the CDR3, the full variable domain is KAGVTQTPRYLIKTRGQQVTLSCSPISGHRSVSWYQQTPGQGLQFLFEYFSETQRNKGNFPGRFSGRQFSNSRSEMNVSTLELGDSALYLCASSRDREFSPLHFGNGTRLTVT.

The rearrangement joins TRBV30 to TRBJ2-2; D is unresolved. Per the germline V gene, CDR1 is GTSNPN and CDR2 is SVGIG (reference sequence). There are 13 residues in the CDR3. The V end lost 0 bases, the J end lost 4 bases, and 6 bases lay between the germline ends. CDR3 in DNA: TGTGCCTGGAGTGTTATCTTCACCGGGGAGCTGTTTTTT. It specifies CAWSVIFTGELFF.